Listed here are 29 T cell receptor beta chains from one sample, sequenced in a study of monozygotic twins with inflammatory bowel disease. TCRdb derives one entry per CDR3 protein from the 5' RACE reads, leaving out DNA. Its table lists 150,000 to 200,000 distinct CDR3 sequences. Sequencing was done on a sample of blood. These receptors all come from a human donor with ulcerative colitis or Crohn's disease, or a healthy co-twin of an affected twin (not recorded which).

V gene TRBV7-3 combines with J gene TRBJ2-2; lacking DNA, the TRBD1 call made by TCRdb goes unchecked. The germline V gene has CDR1 SGHTA and CDR2 FQGTGA. The CDR3 consists of 14 residues. The CDR3 region is CASSKTGGPGELFF.

The chain links TRBV5-1 to TRBJ2-2; with no DNA, the TCRdb D assignment of TRBD1 cannot be verified. This CDR3 has 15 residues. CDR1 and CDR2 (germline): SGHRS, YFSETQ. CDR3: CASSPSGGNTGELFF.

This chain uses TRBV20-1 with TRBJ2-7; TCRdb proposes TRBD2, but this gene call is untestable without DNA. This CDR3 is 16 amino acids long. From germline, CDR1 is DFQATT and CDR2 SNEGSKA (reference sequence). The CDR3 sequence: CSARGRTFGTSAEQYF.

This chain uses TRBV7-8 with TRBJ2-5; the D call from TCRdb, TRBD2, cannot be confirmed without DNA. Germline V gives CDR1 SGHVS, CDR2 FQNEAQ. This CDR3 spans 15 amino acids. The CDR3 loop reads CASSLLSGVGETQYF.

J is TRBJ1-2 and V is TRBV4-2; TCRdb selects TRBD1, and the lack of DNA leaves this call unchecked. CDR1 and CDR2 from the germline V gene are LGHNA and YNFKEQ. The CDR3 runs 15 residues. The chain's CDR3 is CASSQDRTGGSGYTF.

The chain combines TRBV7-3 with TRBJ1-6; no DNA is available, so the TRBD1 call from TCRdb remains unchecked. The CDR3 sequence is 15 residues long. Germline V gene lookup returns CDR1 SGHTA and CDR2 FQGTGA. CDR3 protein: CASSRQGGLDSPLHF.

V is TRBV5-1 and J is TRBJ1-5. CDR1 SGHRS and CDR2 YFSETQ come from the germline V gene. The CDR3 is made up of 15 amino acids. This CDR3 reads CASRPDFGSNQPQHF. Based on the CDR3 plus reference TRBV5-1 and TRBJ1-5, the full variable domain is KAGVTQTPRYLIKTRGQQVTLSCSPISGHRSVSWYQQTPGQGLQFLFEYFSETQRNKGNFPGRFSGRQFSNSRSEMNVSTLELGDSALYLCASRPDFGSNQPQHFGDGTRLSIL.

The chain recombines TRBV18 with TRBJ1-3. The germline V gene has CDR1 KGHSH and CDR2 LQKENI. CDR3 length: 16 residues. This CDR3 is CASSSQSRSSGNTIYF.

V usage is TRBV27 and J usage is TRBJ2-7. CDR1 and CDR2 (germline): MNHEY, SMNVEV (reference sequence). The CDR3 is made up of 14 amino acids. The CDR3 is CASSWVAGSYEQYF.

Here the CDR3 reads CSARDYNNEQFF. The chain carries TRBV20-1 and TRBJ2-1. CDR1 is DFQATT, CDR2 SNEGSKA, per germline (reference sequence). The CDR3 is 12 residues long.

The chain combines TRBV20-1 with TRBJ2-5. The CDR3 extends over 14 amino acids. The germline V gene encodes CDR1 DFQATT and CDR2 SNEGSKA (reference sequence). The CDR3: CSARDREKGETQYF.

The chain links TRBV5-5 to TRBJ2-7; without DNA, the TCRdb call of TRBD1 cannot be checked. The CDR3 sequence is 14 residues long. Germline V gene sequence: CDR1 SGHKS, CDR2 YYEKEE (reference sequence). The CDR3 loop reads CASSTRDRANEQYF. The full variable domain, in which reference TRBV5-5 and TRBJ2-7 provide the parts outside the CDR3, is DAGVTQSPTHLIKTRGQQVTLRCSPISGHKSVSWYQQVLGQGPQFIFQYYEKEERGRGNFPDRFSARQFPNYSSELNVNALLLGDSALYLCASSTRDRANEQYFGPGTRLTVT.

This chain's CDR3 is CASSLLSLENTEAFF. The rearrangement uses TRBV7-2 and TRBJ1-1. This CDR3 spans 15 amino acids. The germline V gene has CDR1 SGHTA and CDR2 FQGNSA.

The genes are TRBV28 and TRBJ1-1. This CDR3 contains 18 residues. The germline V gene has CDR1 MDHEN and CDR2 SYDVKM. The CDR3 loop reads CASSFLVLRRQGNTEAFF.

The rearrangement joins TRBV20-1 to TRBJ2-3; TCRdb's D call of TRBD1 is untestable without DNA. Germline values: CDR1 DFQATT, CDR2 SNEGSKA (reference sequence). CDR3 length: 13 residues. This CDR3 reads CSARAPTTDTQYF.

This chain uses TRBV11-3 with TRBJ1-1. In germline, CDR1 is SGHNT, CDR2 YENEEA. CDR3 length: 13 residues. The CDR3 sequence: CASSSSLNTEAFF.

This chain uses TRBV6-1 with TRBJ1-2; the TCRdb D gene call, TRBD1, has no DNA to confirm it. In germline, CDR1 is MNHNS, CDR2 SASEGT. This CDR3 has 14 residues. This chain's CDR3 is CASRSGTGGDGYTF.

The gene calls are TRBV30 and TRBJ2-1; lacking DNA, the TRBD1 call made by TCRdb goes unchecked. CDR3 length equals 12 residues. Per germline, CDR1 GTSNPN and CDR2 SVGIG (reference sequence). The CDR3 loop reads CAWAYRGDEQFF.

The V call is TRBV11-2, the J call TRBJ2-7; TCRdb reports TRBD2, a call that lacks DNA to check it against. Germline CDR1 reads SGHAT; CDR2 reads FQNNGV. The CDR3 covers 19 residues. The CDR3 loop is CASSLDGGLAGGPPYEQYF.

The CDR3 sequence: CASTPNRDRIYEQYF. This chain uses TRBV28 with TRBJ2-7; TCRdb indicates TRBD1, and absent DNA this call remains unverified. Germline lookup yields CDR1 MDHEN and CDR2 SYDVKM. This CDR3 is 15 amino acids long.

The chain is built from TRBV28 and TRBJ1-1; with no DNA, the TCRdb D assignment of TRBD1 cannot be verified. Germline V gene data show CDR1 as MDHEN and CDR2 as SYDVKM. The CDR3 loop spans 13 amino acids. This chain's CDR3 is CASRDRRFTEAFF.

The chain combines TRBV19 with TRBJ2-2; checking the TCRdb D call of TRBD1 is not possible without DNA. There are 15 residues in the CDR3. CDR1 LNHDA and CDR2 SQIVND come from the germline V gene (reference sequence). The chain's CDR3 is CASNSGTGVGGELFF.

V is TRBV28 and J is TRBJ2-1; TCRdb outputs TRBD2, but without DNA this stays unchecked. This CDR3 region has 15 residues. Per the germline V gene, CDR1 is MDHEN and CDR2 is SYDVKM. CDR3 sequence reads: CASSSGREDYNEQFF.

The CDR3 region is CSARLRFSTYEQYF. The rearrangement uses TRBV20-1 and TRBJ2-7. CDR1 is DFQATT and CDR2 is SNEGSKA in the germline V gene (reference sequence). CDR3 length equals 14 residues.

The rearrangement links TRBV27 to TRBJ2-1; without DNA, the TCRdb call of TRBD2 cannot be checked. CDR3 length: 16 amino acids. The germline V gene encodes CDR1 MNHEY and CDR2 SMNVEV (reference sequence). CDR3 sequence: CASSFETSGAYNEQFF.

The V and J genes are TRBV7-8 and TRBJ1-2; TCRdb outputs TRBD1, but without DNA this stays unchecked. This CDR3 has 15 residues. Germline CDR1 reads SGHVS; CDR2 reads FQNEAQ. CDR3 amino acids: CASSLAGARDYGYTF.

The chain combines TRBV7-3 with TRBJ2-2. In germline, CDR1 is SGHTA, CDR2 FQGTGA. This CDR3 is 16 amino acids long. The CDR3 spells CASSSPGLENTGELFF.

The V gene is TRBV10-3, the J gene TRBJ2-2; TCRdb returns TRBD1, unconfirmable since there is no DNA. The CDR3 spans 14 residues. Germline CDR1 is ENHRY and CDR2 is SYGVKD. The CDR3 spells CASKGQGSTGELFF.

This chain uses TRBV20-1 with TRBJ1-2. The CDR3 extends over 12 amino acids. Germline V gene data show CDR1 as DFQATT and CDR2 as SNEGSKA (reference sequence). CDR3 sequence reads: CSATTIGHGYTF.